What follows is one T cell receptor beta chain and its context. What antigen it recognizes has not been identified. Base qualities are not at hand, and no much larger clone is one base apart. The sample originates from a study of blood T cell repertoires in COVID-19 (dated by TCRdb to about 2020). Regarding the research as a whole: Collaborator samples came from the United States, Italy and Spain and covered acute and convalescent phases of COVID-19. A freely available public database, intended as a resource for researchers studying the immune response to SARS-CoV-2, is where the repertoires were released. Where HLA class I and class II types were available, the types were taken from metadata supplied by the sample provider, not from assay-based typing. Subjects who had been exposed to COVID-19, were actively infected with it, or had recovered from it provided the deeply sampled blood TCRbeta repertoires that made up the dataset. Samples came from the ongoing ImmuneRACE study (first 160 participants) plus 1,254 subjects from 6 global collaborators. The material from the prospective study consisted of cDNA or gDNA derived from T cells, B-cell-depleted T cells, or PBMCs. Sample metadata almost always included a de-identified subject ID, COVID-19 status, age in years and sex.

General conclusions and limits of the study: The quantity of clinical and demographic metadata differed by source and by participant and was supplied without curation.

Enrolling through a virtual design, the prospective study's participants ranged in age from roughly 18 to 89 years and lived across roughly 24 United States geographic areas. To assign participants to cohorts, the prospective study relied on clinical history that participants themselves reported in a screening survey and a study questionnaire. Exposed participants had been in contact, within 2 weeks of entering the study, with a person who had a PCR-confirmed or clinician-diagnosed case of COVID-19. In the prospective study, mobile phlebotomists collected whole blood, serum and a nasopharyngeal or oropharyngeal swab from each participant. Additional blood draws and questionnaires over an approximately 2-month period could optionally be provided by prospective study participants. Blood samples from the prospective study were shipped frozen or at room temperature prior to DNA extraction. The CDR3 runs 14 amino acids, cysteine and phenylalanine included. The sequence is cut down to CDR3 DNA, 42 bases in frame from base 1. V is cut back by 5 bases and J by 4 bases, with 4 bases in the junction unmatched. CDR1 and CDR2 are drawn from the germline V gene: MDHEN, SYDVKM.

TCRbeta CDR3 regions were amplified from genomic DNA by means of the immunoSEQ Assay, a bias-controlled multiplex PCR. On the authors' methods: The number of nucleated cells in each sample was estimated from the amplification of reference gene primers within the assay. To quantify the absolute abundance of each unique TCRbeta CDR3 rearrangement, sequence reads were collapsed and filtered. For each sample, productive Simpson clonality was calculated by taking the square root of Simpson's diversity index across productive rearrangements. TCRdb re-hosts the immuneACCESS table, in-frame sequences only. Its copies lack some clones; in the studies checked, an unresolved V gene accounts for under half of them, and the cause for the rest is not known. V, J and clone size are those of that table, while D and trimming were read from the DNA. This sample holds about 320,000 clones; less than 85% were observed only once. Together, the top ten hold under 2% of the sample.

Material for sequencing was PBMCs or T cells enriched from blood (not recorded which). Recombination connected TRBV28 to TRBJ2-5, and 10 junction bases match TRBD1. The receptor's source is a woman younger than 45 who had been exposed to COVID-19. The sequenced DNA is TGTGCCAGCAGTACGGGACAGGGGTTAGAGACCCAGTACTTC. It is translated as CASSTGQGLETQYF.